The rows below give T cell receptor beta chains drawn from one sample of a study of blood T cell repertoires in COVID-19. Clones were sequenced by immunoSEQ multiplex PCR, and TCRdb holds only the in-frame ones, with some missing. The table shows about 210,000 clones, with roughly four fifths occurring only once. The sample comprised peripheral blood. Every receptor here comes from a woman in her 70s with COVID-19, enrolled during active disease. CDR3s include the opening cysteine and the closing phenylalanine or tryptophan. D genes are given only for firm matches. The size entry is marked missing in some rows and otherwise reads once, few, many or a size class.

D gene	V gene	clone size	J gene	CDR3 DNA	CDR3 protein
NA	TRBV18	NA	TRBJ1-4	TGTGCCAGCTCACCACCGATAGGGGATAATGAAAAACTGTTTTTT	CASSPPIGDNEKLFF
NA	TRBV15	once	TRBJ2-5	TGTGCCACCAGCAGAGAGGAGAAGGCCCAGTACTTC	CATSREEKAQYF
TRBD2	TRBV6-5	once	TRBJ2-2	TGTGCCAGCAGTTACCCGGGACTAGGGGCCGGGGAGCTGTTTTTT	CASSYPGLGAGELFF
NA	TRBV19	NA	TRBJ1-1	TGTGCCAGTAGTAACTATCTCGGGAGGGTTCCTGAAGCTTTCTTT	CASSNYLGRVPEAFF
TRBD2	TRBV5-4	once	TRBJ2-1	TGTGCCAGCAGCGGAAGCGGGAGCTCCTACAATGAGCAGTTCTTC	CASSGSGSSYNEQFF
TRBD2	TRBV5-4	NA	TRBJ2-1	TGTGCCAGCAGCTTGAATTTAGCGGGAGGTGGGGGGGATGAGCAGTTCTTC	CASSLNLAGGGGDEQFF
TRBD2	TRBV27	NA	TRBJ2-1	TGTGCCAGCAGTTTGATGACTAGCGGGAGAGCGAGACTGGGGAATGAGCAGTTCTTC	CASSLMTSGRARLGNEQFF
TRBD1	TRBV5-3	NA	TRBJ1-5	TGTGCCAGAAGCTTGGTCCCCGGGACAGGGGGGGATCAGCCCCAGCATTTT	CARSLVPGTGGDQPQHF
NA	TRBV27	NA	TRBJ2-1	TGTGCCAGCAGTTCTTCCCCGGTTAGCGGAGAGCAGTTCTTC	CASSSSPVSGEQFF
TRBD1	TRBV4-1	NA	TRBJ1-2	TGCGCCAGCAGCCAAGATTGGCAGGGGGCGTTGTATGGCTACACCTTC	CASSQDWQGALYGYTF
TRBD2	TRBV5-1	NA	TRBJ2-3	TGCGCCAGCAGCTTGGGGGGGACTAGCGCAGATACGCAGTATTTT	CASSLGGTSADTQYF
NA	TRBV19	once	TRBJ1-1	TGTGCCAGTAGTATATTGGGGGGAGACACTGAAGCTTTCTTT	CASSILGGDTEAFF
NA	TRBV5-6	NA	TRBJ2-2	TGTGCCAGCAGCTGGAACAGGGACACCGGGGAGCTGTTTTTT	CASSWNRDTGELFF
NA	TRBV18	NA	TRBJ1-1	TGTGCCAGCTCCCCACAAAGGACAGACACTGAAGCTTTCTTT	CASSPQRTDTEAFF
NA	TRBV7-8	NA	TRBJ2-3	TGTGCCAGCAGCTTAGCTCAGTCGACTAGCACAGATACGCAGTATTTT	CASSLAQSTSTDTQYF